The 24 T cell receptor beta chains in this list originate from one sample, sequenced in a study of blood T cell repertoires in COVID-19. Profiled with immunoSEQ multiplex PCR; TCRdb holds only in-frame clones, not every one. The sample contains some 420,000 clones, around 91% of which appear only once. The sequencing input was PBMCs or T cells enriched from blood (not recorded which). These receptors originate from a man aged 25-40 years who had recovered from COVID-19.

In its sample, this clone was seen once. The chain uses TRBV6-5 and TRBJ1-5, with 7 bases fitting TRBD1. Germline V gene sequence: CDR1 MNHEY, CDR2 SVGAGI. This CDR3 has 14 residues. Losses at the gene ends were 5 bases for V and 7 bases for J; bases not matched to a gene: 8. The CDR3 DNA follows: TGTGCCAGCAGTAGACAGGGCGCGGGCCAGCCCCAGCATTTT. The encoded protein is CASSRQGAGQPQHF.

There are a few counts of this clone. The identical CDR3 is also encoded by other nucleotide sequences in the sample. CDR3 loop: CASSPGQGGEKLFF. In DNA form, the CDR3 reads TGCGCCAGCAGCCCGGGACAGGGCGGTGAAAAACTGTTTTTT. V usage is TRBV5-1 and J usage is TRBJ1-4; 9 bases agree with TRBD1. Trimming cost V 4 bases and J 7 bases; bases outside gene matches: 5. The CDR3 extends over 14 amino acids. The germline V gene encodes CDR1 SGHRS and CDR2 YFSETQ.

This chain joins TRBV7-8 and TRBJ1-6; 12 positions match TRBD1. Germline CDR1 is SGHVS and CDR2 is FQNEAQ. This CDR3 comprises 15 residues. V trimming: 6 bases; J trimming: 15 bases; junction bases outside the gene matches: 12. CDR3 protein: CASSSTGTGGINLHF. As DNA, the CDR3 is TGTGCCAGCAGTTCTACCGGGACAGGGGGCATTAACCTCCACTTT.

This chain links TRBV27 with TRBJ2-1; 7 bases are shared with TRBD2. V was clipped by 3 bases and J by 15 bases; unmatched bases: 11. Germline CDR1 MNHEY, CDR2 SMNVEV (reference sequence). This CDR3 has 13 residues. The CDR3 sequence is CASSLTAGHPRFF. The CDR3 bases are TGTGCCAGCAGTTTGACAGCGGGGCACCCGCGGTTCTTC.

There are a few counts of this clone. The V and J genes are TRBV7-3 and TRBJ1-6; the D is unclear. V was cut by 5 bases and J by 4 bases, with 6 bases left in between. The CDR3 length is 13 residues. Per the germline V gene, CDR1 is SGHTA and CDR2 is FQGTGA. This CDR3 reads CASSLSYNSPLHF. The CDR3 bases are TGTGCCAGCAGCCTTAGTTATAATTCACCCCTCCACTTT.

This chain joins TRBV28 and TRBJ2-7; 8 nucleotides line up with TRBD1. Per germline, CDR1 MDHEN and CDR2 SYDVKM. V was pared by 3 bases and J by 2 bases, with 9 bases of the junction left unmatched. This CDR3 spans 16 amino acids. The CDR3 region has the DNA TGTGCCAGCAGTTTTTGGCGGACAGGGCAGGCCTACGAGCAGTACTTC. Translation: CASSFWRTGQAYEQYF.

DNA for the CDR3: TGTGCCACCAGGGGGACAGGGGGGGTAGATGGCTACACCTTC. Its protein is CATRGTGGVDGYTF. The J gene is TRBJ1-2, the V gene TRBV24-1, with 11 bases identical to TRBD1. Per the germline V gene, CDR1 is KGHDR and CDR2 is SFDVKD. The CDR3 covers 14 residues. J was trimmed by 6 bases and V by 7 bases; bases with no gene match: 6.

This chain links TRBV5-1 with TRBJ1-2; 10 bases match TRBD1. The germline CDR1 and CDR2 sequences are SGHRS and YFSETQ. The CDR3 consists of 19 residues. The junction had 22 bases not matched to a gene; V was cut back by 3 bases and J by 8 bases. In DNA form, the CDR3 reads TGCGCCAGCAGCTCGGTGGATCGCTATCTGGGACAGGGGTTTCAGGGCTACACCTTC. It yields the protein CASSSVDRYLGQGFQGYTF. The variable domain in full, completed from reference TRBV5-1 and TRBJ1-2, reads KAGVTQTPRYLIKTRGQQVTLSCSPISGHRSVSWYQQTPGQGLQFLFEYFSETQRNKGNFPGRFSGRQFSNSRSEMNVSTLELGDSALYLCASSSVDRYLGQGFQGYTFGSGTRLTVV.

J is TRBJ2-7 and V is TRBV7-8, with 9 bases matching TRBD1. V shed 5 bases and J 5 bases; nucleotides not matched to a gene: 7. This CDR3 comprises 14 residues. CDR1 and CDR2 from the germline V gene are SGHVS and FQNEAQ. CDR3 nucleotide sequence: TGTGCCAGCAGCGCCCGGGACAGGGCTGACGAGCAGTACTTC. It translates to CASSARDRADEQYF.

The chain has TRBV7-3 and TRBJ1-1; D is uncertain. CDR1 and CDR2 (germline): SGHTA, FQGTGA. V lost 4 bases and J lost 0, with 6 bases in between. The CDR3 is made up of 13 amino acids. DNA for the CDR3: TGTGCCAGCAGCTCTCAGATGAACACTGAAGCTTTCTTT. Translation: CASSSQMNTEAFF.

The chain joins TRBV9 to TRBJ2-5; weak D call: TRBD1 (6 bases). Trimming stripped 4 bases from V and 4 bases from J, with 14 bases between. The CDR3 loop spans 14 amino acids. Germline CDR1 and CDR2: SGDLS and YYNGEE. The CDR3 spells CASSQGPGAETQYF. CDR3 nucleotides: TGTGCCAGCAGCCAAGGCCCAGGGGCAGAGACCCAGTACTTC.

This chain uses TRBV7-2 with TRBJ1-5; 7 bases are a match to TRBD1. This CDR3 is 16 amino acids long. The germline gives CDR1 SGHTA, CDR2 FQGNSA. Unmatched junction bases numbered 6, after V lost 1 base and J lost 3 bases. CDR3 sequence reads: CASSLGQGGNNQPQHF. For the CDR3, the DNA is TGTGCCAGCAGCTTAGGGCAGGGGGGAAACAATCAGCCCCAGCATTTT.

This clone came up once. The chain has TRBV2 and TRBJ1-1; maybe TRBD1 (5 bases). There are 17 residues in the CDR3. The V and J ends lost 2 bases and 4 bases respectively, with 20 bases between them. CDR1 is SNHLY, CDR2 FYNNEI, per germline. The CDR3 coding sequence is TGTGCCAGCAGTGAAAAAGTGGGCTTGGGGCAGAGCACTGAAGCTTTCTTT. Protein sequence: CASSEKVGLGQSTEAFF.

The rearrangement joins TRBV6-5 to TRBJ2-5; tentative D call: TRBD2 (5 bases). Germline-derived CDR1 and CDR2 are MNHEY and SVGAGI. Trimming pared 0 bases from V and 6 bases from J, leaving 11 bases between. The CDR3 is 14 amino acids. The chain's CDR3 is CASSYSTGRQTQYF. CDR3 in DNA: TGTGCCAGCAGTTACTCGACGGGAAGGCAGACCCAGTACTTC.

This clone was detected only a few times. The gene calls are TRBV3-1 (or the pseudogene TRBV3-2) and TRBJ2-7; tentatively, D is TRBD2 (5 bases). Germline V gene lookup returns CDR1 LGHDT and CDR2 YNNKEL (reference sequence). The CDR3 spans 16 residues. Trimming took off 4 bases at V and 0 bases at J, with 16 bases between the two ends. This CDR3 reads CASSPAEETSSYEQYF. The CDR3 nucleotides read TGTGCCAGCAGCCCAGCGGAGGAGACATCCTCCTACGAGCAGTACTTC.

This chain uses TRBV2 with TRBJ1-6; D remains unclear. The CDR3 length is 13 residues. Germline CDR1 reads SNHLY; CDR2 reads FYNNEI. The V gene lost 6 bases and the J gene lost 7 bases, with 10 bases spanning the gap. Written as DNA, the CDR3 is TGTGCCAGCAGAACGACTGAAAATTCACCCCTCCACTTT. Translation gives CASRTTENSPLHF.

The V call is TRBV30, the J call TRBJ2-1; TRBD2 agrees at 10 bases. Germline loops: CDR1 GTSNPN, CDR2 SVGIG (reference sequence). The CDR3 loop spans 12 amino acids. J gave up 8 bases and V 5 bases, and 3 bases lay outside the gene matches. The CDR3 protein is CAWLTSGDEQFF. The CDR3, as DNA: TGTGCCTGGCTTACTAGCGGGGATGAGCAGTTCTTC.

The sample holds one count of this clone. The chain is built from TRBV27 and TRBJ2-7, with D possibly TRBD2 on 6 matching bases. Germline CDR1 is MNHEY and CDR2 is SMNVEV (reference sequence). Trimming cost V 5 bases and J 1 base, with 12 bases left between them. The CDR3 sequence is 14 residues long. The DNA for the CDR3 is TGTGCCAGCAGTACCCGCGGAGGGTCCTACGAGCAGTACTTC. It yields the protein CASSTRGGSYEQYF.

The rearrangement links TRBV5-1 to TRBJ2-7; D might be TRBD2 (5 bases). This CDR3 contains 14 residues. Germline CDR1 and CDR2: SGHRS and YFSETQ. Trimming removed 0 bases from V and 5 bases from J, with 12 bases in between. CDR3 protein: CASSLDPLVDEQYF. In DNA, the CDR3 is TGCGCCAGCAGCTTGGACCCACTAGTAGACGAGCAGTACTTC.

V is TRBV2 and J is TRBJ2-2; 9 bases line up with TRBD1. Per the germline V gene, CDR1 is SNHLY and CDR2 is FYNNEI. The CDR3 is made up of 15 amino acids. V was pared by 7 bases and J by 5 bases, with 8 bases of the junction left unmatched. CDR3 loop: CASNQDRGGTGELFF. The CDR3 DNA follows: TGTGCCAGCAATCAGGACAGGGGAGGGACCGGGGAGCTGTTTTTT.

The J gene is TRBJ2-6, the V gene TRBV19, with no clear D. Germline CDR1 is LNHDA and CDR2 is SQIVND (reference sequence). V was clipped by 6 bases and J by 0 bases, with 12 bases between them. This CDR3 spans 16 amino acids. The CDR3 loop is CASSRSVSSGANVLTF. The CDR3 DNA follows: TGTGCCAGTAGCCGATCGGTTAGCTCTGGGGCCAACGTCCTGACTTTC.

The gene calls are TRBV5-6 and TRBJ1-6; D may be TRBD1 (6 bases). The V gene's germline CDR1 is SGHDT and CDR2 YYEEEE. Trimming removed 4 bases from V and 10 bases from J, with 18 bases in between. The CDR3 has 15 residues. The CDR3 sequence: CASSKNLQGWSPLHF. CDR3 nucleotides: TGTGCCAGCAGCAAAAACCTACAGGGCTGGTCACCCCTCCACTTT.

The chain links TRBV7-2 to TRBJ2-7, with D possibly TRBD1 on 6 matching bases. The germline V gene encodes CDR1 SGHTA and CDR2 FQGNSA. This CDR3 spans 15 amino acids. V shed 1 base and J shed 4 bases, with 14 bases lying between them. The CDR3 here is CASSLDPGQPYEQYF. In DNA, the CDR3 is TGTGCCAGCAGCTTAGACCCCGGACAGCCATACGAGCAGTACTTC.

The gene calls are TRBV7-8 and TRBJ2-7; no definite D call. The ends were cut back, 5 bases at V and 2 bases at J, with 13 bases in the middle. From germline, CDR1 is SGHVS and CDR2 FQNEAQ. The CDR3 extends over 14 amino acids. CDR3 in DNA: TGTGCCAGCAGCGTGGCAGGTATTACCTACGAGCAGTACTTC. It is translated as CASSVAGITYEQYF.